This TCR beta chain originates from a study of Ad26.COV2.S vaccination and SARS-CoV-2 variants. For the study at large: Intramuscular Ad26.COV2.S at 5x10^10 or 1x10^11 viral particles. Regarding the study as a whole: Analyses of TCR breadth and depth may have underestimated total T cell responses. Across vaccine and placebo recipients, the breadth of non-spike TCRs was similar.

In the case of this clone: Its cognate antigen is unknown.

Noted treatment: roughly 20 received Ad26.COV2.S at low or high dose, single or two shots; 5 received placebo; per-sample allocation not given. It was on day 63 after the first vaccine or placebo injection that samples were taken. A Boston adult aged 18-55 years was the donor. The CDR3 has 15 amino acids. The germline V gene has CDR1 MNHEY and CDR2 SVGAGI. V lost 5 bases, J lost 1 base, and 15 bases lay in between. Assay used: immunoSEQ multiplex PCR; TCRdb lists only in-frame clones, some missing. The sample lists about 410,000 clones, approximately 90% occurring once. The chain employs TRBV6-5 and TRBJ2-7; a weak D match, TRBD2 (5 bases). This receptor was obtained from a person aged 18 to 65 who received the Ad26.COV2.S COVID-19 vaccine or a placebo. This specimen consisted of peripheral blood, obtained in a trial of Ad26.COV2.S vaccine versus placebo. The CDR3 here is CASSQSGITSYEQYF. The CDR3 DNA is TGTGCCAGCAGTCAGTCCGGGATTACATCCTACGAGCAGTACTTC.